This TCR beta chain derives from a study of T cells in Graves' hyperthyroidism and ophthalmopathy. This clonotype occurred a few times. Using RNA transcripts as the source, TCR beta CDR3 regions were amplified. First-round RT-PCR with HTBI primers amplified the TCR CDR3 region. One entry per CDR3 protein, called by TCRdb with MiXCR from the multiplex PCR reads. This sample carries 500,000 to 550,000 distinct CDR3 sequences, just under 20% of them seen once, and the ten largest clones take around 50%. Material for sequencing was blood. This clonotype was obtained from a man aged 35 to 55 with Graves' ophthalmopathy.

This CDR3 reads CSARKGTSTDTQYF. CDR3 nucleotides: TGCAGTGCTAGAAAGGGGACTAGCACAGATACGCAGTATTTT. V gene TRBV20-1 combines with J gene TRBJ2-3; possibly TRBD2 for D (6 bases). With 2 bases removed from V and 0 bases from J, the gap between germline ends came to 9 bases. The CDR3 runs 14 residues. Germline V gives CDR1 DFQATT, CDR2 SNEGSKA (reference sequence).